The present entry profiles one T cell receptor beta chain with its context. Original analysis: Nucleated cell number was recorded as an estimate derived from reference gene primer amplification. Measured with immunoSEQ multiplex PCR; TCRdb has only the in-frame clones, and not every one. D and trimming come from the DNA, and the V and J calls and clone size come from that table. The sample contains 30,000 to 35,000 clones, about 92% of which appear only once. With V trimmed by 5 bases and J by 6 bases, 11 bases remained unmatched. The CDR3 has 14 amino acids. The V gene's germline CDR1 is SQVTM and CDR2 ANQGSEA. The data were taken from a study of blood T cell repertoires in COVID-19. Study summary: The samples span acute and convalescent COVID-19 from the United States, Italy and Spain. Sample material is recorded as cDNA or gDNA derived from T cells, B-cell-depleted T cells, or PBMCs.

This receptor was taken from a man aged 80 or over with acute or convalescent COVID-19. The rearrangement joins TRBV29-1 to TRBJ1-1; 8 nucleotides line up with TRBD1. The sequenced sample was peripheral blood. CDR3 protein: CSVFGAGGASEAFF. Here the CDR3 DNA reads TGCAGCGTTTTTGGGGCAGGGGGCGCATCTGAAGCTTTCTTT.